The clone carrying this TCR beta chain is large by share. The sample comes from a study of blood T cell repertoires in COVID-19. Study-level information: Nucleic acid was either cDNA or gDNA, and it came from T cells, B-cell-depleted T cells, or PBMCs.

Profiling relied on immunoSEQ multiplex PCR, and the TCRdb table lists in-frame clones only, not all of them. The sample has tens of thousands of clones, 80% to 90% seen once. This CDR3 has 17 amino acids. Germline lookup yields CDR1 MNHNS and CDR2 SASEGT. With 3 bases clipped from V and 4 bases from J, the junction kept 8 bases outside the gene matches. The chain couples TRBV6-1 to TRBJ2-3; 12 bases are shared with TRBD2. The source of this sequence is a woman aged 55-75 years with COVID-19, enrolled during active disease. The sequencing sample was made of peripheral blood. The CDR3 DNA sequence: TGTGCCAGCAGTGACGATCCGGGACTAGCGGGCGCAGATACGCAGTATTTT. Residues: CASSDDPGLAGADTQYF.